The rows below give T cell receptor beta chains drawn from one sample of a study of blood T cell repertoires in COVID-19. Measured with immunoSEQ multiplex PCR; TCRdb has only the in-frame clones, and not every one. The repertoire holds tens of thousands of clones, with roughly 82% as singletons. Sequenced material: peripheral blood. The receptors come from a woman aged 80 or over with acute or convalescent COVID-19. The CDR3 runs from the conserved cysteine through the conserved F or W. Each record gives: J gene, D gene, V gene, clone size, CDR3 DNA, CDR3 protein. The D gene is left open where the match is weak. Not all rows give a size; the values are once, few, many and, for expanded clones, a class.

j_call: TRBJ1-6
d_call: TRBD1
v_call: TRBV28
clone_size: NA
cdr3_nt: TGTGCCAGCAGTTTAGGACAGGTTTTTTCACCCCTCCACTTT
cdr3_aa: CASSLGQVFSPLHF

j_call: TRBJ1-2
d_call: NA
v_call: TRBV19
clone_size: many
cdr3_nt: TGTGCCAGCGATGAGACAGGTGGGGGATATGGCTACACCTTC
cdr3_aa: CASDETGGGYGYTF

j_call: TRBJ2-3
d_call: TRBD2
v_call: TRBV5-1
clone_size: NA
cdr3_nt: TGCGCCAGCAGCTTGGAAGCGGGGAGCCGCACAGATACGCAGTATTTT
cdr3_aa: CASSLEAGSRTDTQYF

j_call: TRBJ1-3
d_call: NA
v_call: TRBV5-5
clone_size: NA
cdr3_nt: TGTGCCAGCAGCTTGGATGCGGGAACGGCTGGAAACACCATATATTTT
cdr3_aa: CASSLDAGTAGNTIYF

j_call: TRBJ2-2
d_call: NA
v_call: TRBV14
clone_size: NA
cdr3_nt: TGTGCCAGCAGCTTACAAGCGACCGGGGAGCTGTTTTTT
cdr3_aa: CASSLQATGELFF

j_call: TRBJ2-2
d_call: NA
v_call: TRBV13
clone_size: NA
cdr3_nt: TGTGCCAGCAGCCCCTTTACTAGGGCGAACACCGGGGAGCTGTTTTTT
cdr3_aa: CASSPFTRANTGELFF

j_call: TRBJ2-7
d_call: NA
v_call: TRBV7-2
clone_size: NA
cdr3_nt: TGTGCCAGCTCGACCTCTCCCAGCGGGTGGGGTGGCGAGCAGTACTTC
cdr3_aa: CASSTSPSGWGGEQYF

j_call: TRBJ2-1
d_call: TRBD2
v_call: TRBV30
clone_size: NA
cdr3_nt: TGTGCCTGGCAGGGACTAAACAGCTCCTACAATGAGCAGTTCTTC
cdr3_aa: CAWQGLNSSYNEQFF

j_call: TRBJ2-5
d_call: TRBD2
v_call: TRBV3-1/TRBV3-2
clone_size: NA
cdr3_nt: TGTGCCAGCAGCCAAGCCCTCGGGAGGTCGGAGACCCAGTACTTC
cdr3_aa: CASSQALGRSETQYF

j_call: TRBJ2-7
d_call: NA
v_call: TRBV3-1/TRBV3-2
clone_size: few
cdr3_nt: TGTGCCAGCAGCCAAGGTCGACAGGCCAACGAGCAGTACTTC
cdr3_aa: CASSQGRQANEQYF

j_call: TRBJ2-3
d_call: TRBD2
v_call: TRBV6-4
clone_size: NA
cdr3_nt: TGTGCCAGCGGAGGCGGGGGGCCCACAGATACGCAGTATTTT
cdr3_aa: CASGGGGPTDTQYF

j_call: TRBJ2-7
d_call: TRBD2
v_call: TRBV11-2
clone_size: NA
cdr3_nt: TGTGCCAGCAGCTCACGGACTAGCGGGGAGTACTTC
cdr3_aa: CASSSRTSGEYF

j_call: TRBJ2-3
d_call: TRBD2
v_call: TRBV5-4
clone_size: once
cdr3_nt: TGTGCCAGCAGCTCCAGGACTAGCGGCACAGATACGCAGTATTTT
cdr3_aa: CASSSRTSGTDTQYF

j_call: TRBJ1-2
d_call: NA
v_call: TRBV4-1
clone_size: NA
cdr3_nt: TGCGCCAGCAGCCAACGATCGGAAGGGGGGGGCGGCTACACCTTC
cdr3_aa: CASSQRSEGGGGYTF

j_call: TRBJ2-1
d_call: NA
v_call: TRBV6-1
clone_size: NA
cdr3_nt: TGTGCCAGCAGTGAGGCGACACCAAGACCCAATGAGCAGTTCTTC
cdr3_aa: CASSEATPRPNEQFF

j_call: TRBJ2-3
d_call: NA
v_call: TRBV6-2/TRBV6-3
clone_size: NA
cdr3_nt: TGTGCCAGCAGTTACTCGAATCTAGGTCGAGGCACAGATACGCAGTATTTT
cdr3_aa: CASSYSNLGRGTDTQYF

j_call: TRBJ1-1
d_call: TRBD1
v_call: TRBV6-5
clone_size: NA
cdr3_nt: TGTGCCAGCAGCACGACAGGGGGTGCTTTCTTT
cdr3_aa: CASSTTGGAFF

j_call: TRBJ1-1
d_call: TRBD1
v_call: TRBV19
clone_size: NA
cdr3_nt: TGTGCCAGTAGTACCCGACAGGGGGCTTTGACTGAAGCTTTCTTT
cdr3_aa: CASSTRQGALTEAFF

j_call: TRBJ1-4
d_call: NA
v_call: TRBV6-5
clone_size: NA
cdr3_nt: TGTGCCAGCACCCAGGTTGGAACTAATGAAAAACTGTTTTTT
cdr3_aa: CASTQVGTNEKLFF

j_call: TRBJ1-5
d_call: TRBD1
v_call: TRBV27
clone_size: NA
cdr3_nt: TGTGCCAGCAGGGGGGGACAGGCCTCGTCCAATAGCAATCAGCCCCAGCATTTT
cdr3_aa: CASRGGQASSNSNQPQHF

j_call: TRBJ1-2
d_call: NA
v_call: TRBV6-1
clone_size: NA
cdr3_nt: TGTGCCAGCAGTGAAGCGTTCGGGGGAACCTCCTATGGCTACACCTTC
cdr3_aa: CASSEAFGGTSYGYTF

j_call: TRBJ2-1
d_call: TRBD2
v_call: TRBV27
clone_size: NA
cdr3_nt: TGTGCCAGCAGTCGGGGGACTAGCGGGTACAATGAGCAGTTCTTC
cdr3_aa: CASSRGTSGYNEQFF

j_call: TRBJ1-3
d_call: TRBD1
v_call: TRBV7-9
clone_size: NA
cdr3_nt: TGTGCCAGCAGCCCCGGGGACAGGCCTGGAAACACCATATATTTT
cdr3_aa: CASSPGDRPGNTIYF

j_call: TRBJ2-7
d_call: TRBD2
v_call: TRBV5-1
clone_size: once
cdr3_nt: TGCGCCAGCAGCTTGTCGGCTAGCGGGGTTCGGGAGCAGTACTTC
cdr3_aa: CASSLSASGVREQYF

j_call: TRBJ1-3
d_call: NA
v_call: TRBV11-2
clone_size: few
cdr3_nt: TGTGCCAGCAGCTTACAGGTCTCTGGAAACACCATATATTTT
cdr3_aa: CASSLQVSGNTIYF

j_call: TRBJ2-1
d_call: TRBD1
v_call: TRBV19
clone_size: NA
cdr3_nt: TGTGCCAGTAGTATGGGGACAGCCCGGACCCTTAGCTCCTACAATGAGCAGTTCTTC
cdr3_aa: CASSMGTARTLSSYNEQFF

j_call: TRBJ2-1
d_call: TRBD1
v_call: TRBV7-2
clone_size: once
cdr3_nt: TGTGCCAGCAGCACCGGGACAGGGTCAGTGCAGTTCTTC
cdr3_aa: CASSTGTGSVQFF

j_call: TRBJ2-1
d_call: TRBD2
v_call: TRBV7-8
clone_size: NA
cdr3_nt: TGTGCCAGCAGCCCCTTAGCGGGATCGAGCTCCTACAATGAGCAGTTCTTC
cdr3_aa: CASSPLAGSSSYNEQFF

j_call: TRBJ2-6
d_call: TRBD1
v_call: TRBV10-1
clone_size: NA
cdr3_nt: TGCGCCAGCAGTCCCGGGACAGGTTCTGGGGCCAACGTCCTGACTTTC
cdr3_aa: CASSPGTGSGANVLTF

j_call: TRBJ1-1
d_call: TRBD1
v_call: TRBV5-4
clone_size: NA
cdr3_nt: TGTGCCAGCAGCCCACCGACAGGGTTGGACACTGAAGCTTTCTTT
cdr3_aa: CASSPPTGLDTEAFF

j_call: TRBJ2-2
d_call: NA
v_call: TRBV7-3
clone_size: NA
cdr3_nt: TGTGCCAGCAGCTTTAGCGGACCGAACACCGGGGAGCTGTTTTTT
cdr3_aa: CASSFSGPNTGELFF

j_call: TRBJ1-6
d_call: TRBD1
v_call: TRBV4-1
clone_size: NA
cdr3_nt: TGCGCCAGCAGCTTCCACGTCTACAGGACAGGGTCTAATTCACCCCTCCACTTT
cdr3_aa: CASSFHVYRTGSNSPLHF

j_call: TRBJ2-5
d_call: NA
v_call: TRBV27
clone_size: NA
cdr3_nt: TGTGCCAGCAGTTTATCGTGGAGGGGAGAGACCCAGTACTTC
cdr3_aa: CASSLSWRGETQYF

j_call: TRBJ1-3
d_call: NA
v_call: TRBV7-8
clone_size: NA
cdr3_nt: TGTGCCAGCAGCTTATCAGGCGCCGGATTCCGAAACACCATATATTTT
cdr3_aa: CASSLSGAGFRNTIYF

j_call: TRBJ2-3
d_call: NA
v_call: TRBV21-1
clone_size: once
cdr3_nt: TGTGCCAGCAGCTCTCGGGACTCCGGAGCGAGAGATACGCAGTATTTT
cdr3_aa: CASSSRDSGARDTQYF

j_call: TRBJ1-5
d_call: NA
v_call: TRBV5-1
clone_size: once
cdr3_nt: TGCGCCAGCCGCGAAAAGAGCGACAATCAGCCCCAGCATTTT
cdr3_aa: CASREKSDNQPQHF

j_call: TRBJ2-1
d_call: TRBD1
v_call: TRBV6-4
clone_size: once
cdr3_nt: TGTGCCAGCAGTGATCGGGACAGGAGCTCCTACAATGAGCAGTTCTTC
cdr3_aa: CASSDRDRSSYNEQFF

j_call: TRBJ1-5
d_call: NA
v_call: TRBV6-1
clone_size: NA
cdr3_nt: TGTGCCAGCAGTGAAGTAGCTAATAGCAATCAGCCCCAGCATTTT
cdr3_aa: CASSEVANSNQPQHF

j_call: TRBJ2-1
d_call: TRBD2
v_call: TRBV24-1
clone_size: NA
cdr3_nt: TGTGCCACCAGTGTTGGGGGGAGCGGGGGGGCCGGTGAGCAGTTCTTC
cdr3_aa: CATSVGGSGGAGEQFF

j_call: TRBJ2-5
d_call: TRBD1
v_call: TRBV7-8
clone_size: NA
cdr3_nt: TGTGCCAGCAGCTCGGGACAGGGAAAAGAGACCCAGTACTTC
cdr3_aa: CASSSGQGKETQYF

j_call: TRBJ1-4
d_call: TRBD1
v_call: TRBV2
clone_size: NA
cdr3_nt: TGTGCCAGCAGTGCTGACAGGGGCAATGAAAAACTGTTTTTT
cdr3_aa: CASSADRGNEKLFF

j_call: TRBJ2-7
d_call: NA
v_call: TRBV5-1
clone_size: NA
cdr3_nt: TGCGCCAGCAGCTCGAGGGGGGGCCTTTCCTACGAGCAGTACTTC
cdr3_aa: CASSSRGGLSYEQYF

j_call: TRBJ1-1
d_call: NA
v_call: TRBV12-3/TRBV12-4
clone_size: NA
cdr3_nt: TGTGCCAGCAGTTTGGGAGTTACTGAAGCTTTCTTT
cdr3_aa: CASSLGVTEAFF

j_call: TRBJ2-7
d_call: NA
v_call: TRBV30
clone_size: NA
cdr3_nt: TGTGCCTGGAGTGTATCTAGCCCCTACGAGCAGTACTTC
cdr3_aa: CAWSVSSPYEQYF

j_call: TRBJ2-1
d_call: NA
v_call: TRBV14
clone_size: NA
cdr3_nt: TGTGCCAGCAGCCAGTACTCGACGACTTACAATGAGCAGTTCTTC
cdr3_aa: CASSQYSTTYNEQFF

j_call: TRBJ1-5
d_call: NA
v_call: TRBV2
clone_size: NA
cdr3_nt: TGTGCCAGCAGACATGGAGGGGTTGGCAATCAGCCCCAGCATTTT
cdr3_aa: CASRHGGVGNQPQHF

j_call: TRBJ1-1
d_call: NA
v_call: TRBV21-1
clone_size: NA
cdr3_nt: TGTGCCAGCATCCCAGGGAATGGCCCCCAGGATGAAGCTTTCTTT
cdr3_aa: CASIPGNGPQDEAFF

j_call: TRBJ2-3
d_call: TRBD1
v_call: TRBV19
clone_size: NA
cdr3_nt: TGTGCCAGTAGTAGGACAGGTGGAGATACGCAGTATTTT
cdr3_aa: CASSRTGGDTQYF

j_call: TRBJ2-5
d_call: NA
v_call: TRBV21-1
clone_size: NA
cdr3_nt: TGTGCCAGCCGACCCGGGGGGCGCCCACCAGCCCAGTACTTC
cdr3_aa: CASRPGGRPPAQYF

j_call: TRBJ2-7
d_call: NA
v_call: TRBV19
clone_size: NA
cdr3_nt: TGTGCCAGTACGGGGATGGGGACCTACGAGCAGTACTTC
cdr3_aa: CASTGMGTYEQYF

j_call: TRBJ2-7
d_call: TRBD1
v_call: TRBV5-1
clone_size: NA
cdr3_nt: TGCGCCAGCAGCCAGGACAGGATAAAGTCCTACGAGCAGTACTTC
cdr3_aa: CASSQDRIKSYEQYF

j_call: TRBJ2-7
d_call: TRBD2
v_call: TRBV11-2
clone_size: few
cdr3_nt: TGTGCCAGCAGCCCAAAAGGGACTAGCGGTTACGAGCAGTACTTC
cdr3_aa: CASSPKGTSGYEQYF

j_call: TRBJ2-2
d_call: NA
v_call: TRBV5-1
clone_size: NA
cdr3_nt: TGCGCCAGCAGCTTGGAAGGGGCCGGGGAGCTGTTTTTT
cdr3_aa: CASSLEGAGELFF

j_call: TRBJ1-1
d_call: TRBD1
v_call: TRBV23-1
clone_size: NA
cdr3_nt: TGCGCCAGCAGTCGGACCGGGACAGGGAACACTGAAGCTTTCTTT
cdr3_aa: CASSRTGTGNTEAFF

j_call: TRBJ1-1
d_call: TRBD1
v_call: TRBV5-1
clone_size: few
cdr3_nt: TGCGCCAGCAGCCGAGATAATGGACAGGGGGGAGAAGCTTTCTTT
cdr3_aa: CASSRDNGQGGEAFF